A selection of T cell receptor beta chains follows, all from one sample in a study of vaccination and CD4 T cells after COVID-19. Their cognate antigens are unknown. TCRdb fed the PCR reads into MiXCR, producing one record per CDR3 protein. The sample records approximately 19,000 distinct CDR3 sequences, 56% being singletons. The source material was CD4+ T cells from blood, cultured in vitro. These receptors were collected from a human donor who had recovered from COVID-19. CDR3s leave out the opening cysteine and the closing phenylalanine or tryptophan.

ATSRGRAVEELF	TRBV15
ASRDRGQGGEELF	TRBV10-2
ASSPAGVEQY	TRBV7-9
ASSLGRFPGPGYEQY	TRBV7-9
ASSPSPGRAVETQY	TRBV11-2
ASSYGPSGVGNSPLH	TRBV6-5
ASSLRSAGYEQY	TRBV7-2
ASSQEGAPMNTEAF	TRBV6-1
ASSPRQDNTEAF	TRBV5-1
SARALASSSYNEQF	TRBV20-1
ASSPGRLYYNEQF	TRBV6-2/TRBV6-3
ASSSTPSYEQY	TRBV27
ASSSFGGLAGASSYEQY	TRBV5-1